This is a list of T cell receptor beta chains from one sample in a study of naive and memory T cell subsets. TCRdb redid the calling of the UMI-ligation and nested PCR reads with MiXCR, one entry per CDR3 protein. The table records over 20,000 distinct CDR3 sequences, 4% to 6.5% of them present only once. Sequenced: blood. These receptors were collected from an adult in good health. Both conserved end residues are part of each CDR3. A D gene is named only where the DNA matches it firmly. Clone sizes are given selectively: once, few, many, or a class where the clone is expanded.

>TRBJ2-1|TRBV3-1|-|-
TGTGCCAGCAGCCAAGATCTTACAGAGGGCAATGAGCAGGTCTTC
CASSQDLTEGNEQVF
>TRBJ1-1|TRBV12-3/TRBV12-4|many|TRBD1
TGTGCCAGCAGTTTAAATACAGGGGGCACTGAAGCTTTCTTT
CASSLNTGGTEAFF
>TRBJ2-3|TRBV6-2/TRBV6-3|many|TRBD2
TGTGCCAGCAGCCCTAGGTGGGCTAGCGGGAGACCAGATACGCAGTATTTT
CASSPRWASGRPDTQYF
>TRBJ1-1|TRBV6-2/TRBV6-3|many|TRBD1
TGTGCCAGCATCCTCCCCCCGGGACAGTACCCCAGGGACACTGAAGCTTTCTTT
CASILPPGQYPRDTEAFF
>TRBJ2-1|TRBV29-1|many|-
TGCAGCGTTCCCCGAGGTTCATCCTACAATGAGCAGTTCTTC
CSVPRGSSYNEQFF
>TRBJ2-7|TRBV6-5|many|TRBD2
TGTGCCAGCAGTTACCGGGAGGCCCCGGACTACCAGCAGTACTTC
CASSYREAPDYQQYF
>TRBJ1-1|TRBV29-1|many|-
TGCAGCGTTGAGGGTCCCTTGGGAAACACTGAAGCTTTCTTT
CSVEGPLGNTEAFF
>TRBJ2-7|TRBV6-2/TRBV6-3|many|-
TGTGCCAGCAGTTACTTATCCGGGACAAAACTGGCCGAGCAGTACTTC
CASSYLSGTKLAEQYF
>TRBJ2-1|TRBV29-1|many|-
TGCAGCGTTGTCCTCGGGGCAGCGTACAATGAGCAGTTCTTC
CSVVLGAAYNEQFF
>TRBJ1-1|TRBV10-3|few|-
TGTGCCATCACCGACGACGGACTGAACACTGAAGCTTTCTTT
CAITDDGLNTEAFF
>TRBJ1-1|TRBV6-5|many|-
TGTGCCAGCAGTTACTCAATTGACAGCTTGAACACTGAAGCTTTCTTT
CASSYSIDSLNTEAFF
>TRBJ2-7|TRBV11-2|many|TRBD2
TGTGCCAGCAGCTTAGGGTTTAGCGGGGAGTTTTACGAGCAGTACTTC
CASSLGFSGEFYEQYF
>TRBJ1-1|TRBV4-1|many|-
TGCGCCAGCAGCCAGGGGGCTTTGGTCAGGGTGAGCACTGAAGCTTTCTTT
CASSQGALVRVSTEAFF
>TRBJ1-1|TRBV2|many|-
TGTGCCAGCAGTGATGAGTTTAACACTGAAGCTTTCTTT
CASSDEFNTEAFF
>TRBJ2-6|TRBV20-1|many|-
TGCAGTGCTTTCGTTGGGGCCAACGTCCTGACTTTC
CSAFVGANVLTF
>TRBJ1-1|TRBV29-1|many|-
TGCAGCGCCTTCGTGAAGAACACTGAAGCTTTCTTT
CSAFVKNTEAFF
>TRBJ2-3|TRBV18|-|TRBD1
TGTGCCAGCTCATCGACAGGGGGCCCAGATACGCAGTATTTT
CASSSTGGPDTQYF
>TRBJ2-1|TRBV20-1|many|TRBD1
TGCAGTGCTAGAGCGGGACAGGGGAAGAATGAGCAGTTCTTC
CSARAGQGKNEQFF
>TRBJ2-1|TRBV5-1|many|-
TGCGCCAGCAGCTTGGGCAGTCAAGTCAACAATGAGCAGTTCTTC
CASSLGSQVNNEQFF
>TRBJ2-7|TRBV7-2|few|TRBD2
TGTGCCACCACTTGGACTAGCGGGAGTGCCGAGCAGTACTTC
CATTWTSGSAEQYF
>TRBJ2-2|TRBV29-1|many|TRBD1
TGCAGCGTCGGGACAGGGGTAGCCGGGGAGCTGTTTTTT
CSVGTGVAGELFF
>TRBJ2-7|TRBV6-5|many|TRBD2
TGTGCCAGCAGGGGCGGGAGTTACGAGCAGTACTTC
CASRGGSYEQYF
>TRBJ2-3|TRBV6-5|many|TRBD2
TGTGCCAGCAGTAACCCTCATGGAGCGGGAGCCGCAGATACGCAGTATTTT
CASSNPHGAGAADTQYF
>TRBJ2-7|TRBV11-2|many|-
TGTGCCAGCAGGACAAGCGGAATCGAGCAGTACTTC
CASRTSGIEQYF
>TRBJ2-7|TRBV27|many|TRBD2
TGTGCCAGCAGTACATCTAGCGGGCGCTCCTACGAGCAGTACTTC
CASSTSSGRSYEQYF
>TRBJ2-4|TRBV6-6|many|-
TGTGCCAGCAGGAAAAGCGGGAACATTCAGTACTTC
CASRKSGNIQYF
>TRBJ1-4|TRBV12-3/TRBV12-4|-|-
TGTGCCAGCAGTTTAAGAGGGAAGAGCGAAAAACTGTTTTTT
CASSLRGKSEKLFF
>TRBJ2-1|TRBV7-3|-|TRBD2
TGTGCCAGCAGCTCCAGCGGGAGGGCCTATAATGCGCAGTTCTTC
CASSSSGRAYNAQFF
>TRBJ2-7|TRBV18|many|TRBD1
TGTGCCAGCTCACCACAAGGGACAGGGGCGGGCGAGCAGTACTTC
CASSPQGTGAGEQYF
>TRBJ2-3|TRBV30|few|TRBD2
TGTGCCTGGAATTTGGGGGGACTAGGTACAGATACGCAGTATTTT
CAWNLGGLGTDTQYF
>TRBJ1-1|TRBV19|many|-
TGTGCCAGTAGTATCGTAACAGGGAGCGGGAACACTGAAGCTTTCTTT
CASSIVTGSGNTEAFF
>TRBJ1-1|TRBV7-2|many|-
TGTGCCAGCAGCTTATTTTCGTCTATGAACACTGAAGCTTTCTTT
CASSLFSSMNTEAFF
>TRBJ1-1|TRBV20-1|many|-
TGCAGTGCTAGGGTTTACGAGGGGAATACTGAAGCTTTCTTT
CSARVYEGNTEAFF
>TRBJ2-2|TRBV12-5|many|TRBD2
TGTGCTAGTGGTTTGGTATCTAGCGGGACGAACACCGGGGAGCTGTTTTTT
CASGLVSSGTNTGELFF
>TRBJ2-5|TRBV19|many|-
TGTGCCAGTAGTATATCGGCATTACAAGAGACCCAGTACTTC
CASSISALQETQYF
>TRBJ2-1|TRBV29-1|many|TRBD2
TGCAGCGTCACTCCGACTAGCGGGGCACCCCGCCAACAGTTCTTC
CSVTPTSGAPRQQFF
>TRBJ2-7|TRBV5-1|-|-
TGCGCCAGCAGCTTCTTAGGAACGGAACTTTACGAGCAGTACTTC
CASSFLGTELYEQYF
>TRBJ1-2|TRBV24-1|many|TRBD1
TGTGCCACCAGTGATTACAAAGACAGGGCTAACTATGGCTACACCTTC
CATSDYKDRANYGYTF
>TRBJ2-4|TRBV5-1|many|-
TGCGCCAGCAGCTCTACTACAGGGTCCGCCAAAAACATTCAGTACTTC
CASSSTTGSAKNIQYF
>TRBJ1-6|TRBV4-1|many|-
TGCGCCAGCAGCCAAGATCCCAGGGAGAGGTCACCCCTCCACTTT
CASSQDPRERSPLHF
>TRBJ1-5|TRBV2|many|-
TGTGCCAGCAGTGAATCAGGGAGGCAGCCCCAGCATTTT
CASSESGRQPQHF
>TRBJ2-3|TRBV29-1|many|TRBD1
TGCAGCGTGGACGACAGGGGGATCCGGGCAGATACGCAGTATTTT
CSVDDRGIRADTQYF
>TRBJ2-1|TRBV29-1|few|TRBD2
TGCAGCGTTGTAGGCGGGAGCTCCTACAATGAGCAGTTCTTC
CSVVGGSSYNEQFF
>TRBJ2-2|TRBV7-2|-|-
TGTGCCAGCAGCTTTCAAAGCGCGAACACCGGGGAGCTGTTTTTT
CASSFQSANTGELFF